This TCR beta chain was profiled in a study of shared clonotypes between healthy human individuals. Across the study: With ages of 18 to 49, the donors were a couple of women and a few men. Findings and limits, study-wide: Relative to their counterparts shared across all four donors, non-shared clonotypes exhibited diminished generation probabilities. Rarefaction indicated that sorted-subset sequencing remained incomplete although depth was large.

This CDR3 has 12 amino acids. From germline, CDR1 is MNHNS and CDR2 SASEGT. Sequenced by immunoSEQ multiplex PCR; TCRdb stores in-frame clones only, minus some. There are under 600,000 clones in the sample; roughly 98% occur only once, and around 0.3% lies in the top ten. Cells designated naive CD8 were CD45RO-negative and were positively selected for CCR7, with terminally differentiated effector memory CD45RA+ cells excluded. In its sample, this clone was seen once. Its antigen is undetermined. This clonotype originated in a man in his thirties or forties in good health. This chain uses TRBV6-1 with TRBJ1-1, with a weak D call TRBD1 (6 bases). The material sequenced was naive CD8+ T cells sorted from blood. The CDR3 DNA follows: TGTAGAGCAGGGGAATACGAATTTGAAGCTTTCTTT. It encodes CRAGEYEFEAFF.